The rows below give T cell receptor beta chains drawn from one sample of a study of T-cell memory formation after mild COVID-19. Using its own MiXCR run on the 5' RACE reads, TCRdb lists one record per CDR3 protein. The data hold roughly 300,000 distinct CDR3 sequences, with 8.2% observed a single time. Sequences were obtained from PBMCs or a T cell subset sorted from them (not recorded which). Every receptor here comes from a man younger than 30 who had mild COVID-19 (a few samples of this study predate the infection). Cell type and time point are not known. Each CDR3 is given with its conserved first and last residue. The order of the fields is CDR3 length, D gene, clone size, V gene, J gene, CDR3 protein, CDR3 DNA. The D gene is left open where the match is weak. Some rows mark clone size as missing; the rest say once, few, many or name a class of expanded clone.

13	-	many	TRBV12-3/TRBV12-4	TRBJ2-7	CASSLPGGAEQYF	TGTGCCAGCAGTTTACCAGGAGGGGCCGAGCAGTACTTC
15	TRBD2	-	TRBV20-1	TRBJ2-3	CSARFPAGGPDTQYF	TGCAGTGCTAGGTTCCCTGCGGGGGGGCCAGATACGCAGTATTTT
15	TRBD2	few	TRBV5-1	TRBJ2-3	CASSRLAGGPDTQYF	TGCGCCAGCAGCCGGCTAGCGGGGGGTCCAGATACGCAGTATTTT
15	-	many	TRBV5-1	TRBJ2-5	CASSLEGGGQETQYF	TGCGCCAGCAGCTTGGAAGGGGGAGGGCAAGAGACCCAGTACTTC
18	TRBD2	many	TRBV10-3	TRBJ2-2	CAISESSSGGTYTGELFF	TGTGCCATCAGTGAGTCTTCTAGCGGGGGGACTTACACCGGGGAGCTGTTTTTT
16	-	many	TRBV4-1	TRBJ2-1	CASTQGGTGRYNEQFF	TGCGCCAGCACCCAAGGGGGGACGGGGCGGTACAATGAGCAGTTCTTC
15	-	-	TRBV4-2	TRBJ1-1	CASSQGVFENTEAFF	TGTGCCAGCAGCCAAGGGGTATTTGAGAACACTGAAGCTTTCTTT
14	-	-	TRBV5-4	TRBJ1-1	CASSLERTNTEAFF	TGTGCCAGCAGCTTGGAACGGACGAACACTGAAGCTTTCTTT
16	TRBD1	few	TRBV28	TRBJ2-6	CASSLNRGTGANVLTF	TGTGCCAGCAGTTTGAACAGGGGCACTGGGGCCAACGTCCTGACTTTC
16	-	-	TRBV9	TRBJ2-1	CASSEDGGSSYNEQFF	TGTGCCAGCAGTGAGGACGGGGGCAGCTCCTACAATGAGCAGTTCTTC
16	TRBD2	few	TRBV27	TRBJ2-3	CASSSITLAGTDTQYF	TGTGCCAGCAGTTCGATCACCCTAGCGGGGACAGATACGCAGTATTTT
15	TRBD2	-	TRBV12-3/TRBV12-4	TRBJ2-5	CASKTSGGWSETQYF	TGTGCCAGCAAAACTAGCGGGGGTTGGTCAGAGACCCAGTACTTC
13	-	-	TRBV10-3	TRBJ2-7	CAISRVGGDEQYF	TGTGCCATCAGTCGAGTCGGGGGAGACGAGCAGTACTTC
18	TRBD1	few	TRBV4-3	TRBJ2-2	CASSLEGAFTANTGELFF	TGCGCCAGCAGCCTAGAGGGGGCCTTCACCGCGAACACCGGGGAGCTGTTTTTT
14	-	many	TRBV7-3	TRBJ1-2	CASSPTPGNYGYTF	TGTGCCAGCAGCCCCACCCCAGGGAACTATGGCTACACCTTC
14	-	few	TRBV6-5	TRBJ1-2	CASSTYRENYGYTF	TGTGCCAGCAGTACGTACAGGGAGAACTATGGCTACACCTTC
15	-	-	TRBV20-1	TRBJ1-2	CSARAQGVPNYGYTF	TGCAGTGCTAGGGCGCAGGGAGTTCCTAACTATGGCTACACCTTC
12	-	few	TRBV3-1	TRBJ2-2	CASSQDLGELFF	TGTGCCAGCAGCCAAGACCTCGGGGAGCTGTTTTTT
15	TRBD1	many	TRBV6-5	TRBJ1-6	CASSWTGDENSPLHF	TGTGCCAGCAGTTGGACAGGGGATGAAAATTCACCCCTCCACTTT
12	-	-	TRBV2	TRBJ2-1	CASSSQGGEQFF	TGTGCCAGCAGCTCGCAGGGCGGTGAGCAGTTCTTC
11	-	many	TRBV6-6	TRBJ1-4	CASSYNEKLFF	TGTGCCAGCAGTTATAATGAAAAACTGTTTTTT
13	-	-	TRBV6-1	TRBJ2-1	CASRSGRGDEQFF	TGTGCCAGCAGGAGCGGGCGGGGCGATGAGCAGTTCTTC
13	-	few	TRBV4-3	TRBJ2-3	CASSPLQGDTQYF	TGCGCCAGCAGCCCGCTACAGGGTGATACGCAGTATTTT
15	TRBD1	few	TRBV27	TRBJ2-2	CASRRDRGYPGELFF	TGTGCCAGCAGAAGGGACAGGGGGTATCCCGGGGAGCTGTTTTTT
15	TRBD2	-	TRBV12-3/TRBV12-4	TRBJ2-1	CASSRLAGESNEQFF	TGTGCCAGCAGTCGACTAGCGGGAGAATCTAATGAGCAGTTCTTC
12	-	-	TRBV5-1	TRBJ2-5	CASSPTGETQYF	TGCGCCAGCAGCCCGACTGGGGAGACCCAGTACTTC
15	TRBD2	few	TRBV24-1	TRBJ2-1	CATSVSGGGHNEQFF	TGTGCCACCAGTGTGTCCGGGGGGGGGCACAATGAGCAGTTCTTC
14	TRBD1	-	TRBV25-1	TRBJ1-2	CASSDDRGDYGYTF	TGTGCCAGCAGTGACGACAGGGGTGACTATGGCTACACCTTC
16	TRBD1	-	TRBV11-2	TRBJ2-2	CASRALSTGNTGELFF	TGTGCCAGCAGAGCCCTTTCGACAGGGAATACCGGGGAGCTGTTTTTT
14	-	-	TRBV7-9	TRBJ2-7	CASSHRHRRYEQYF	TGTGCCAGCAGCCACCGACACCGGAGGTACGAGCAGTACTTC
13	-	-	TRBV30	TRBJ2-7	CAWRKQGTYEQYF	TGTGCCTGGAGGAAGCAGGGAACCTACGAGCAGTACTTC
13	-	medium-sized	TRBV12-3/TRBV12-4	TRBJ1-2	CASSFNSLRGYTF	TGTGCCAGCAGTTTTAACAGCTTGAGGGGCTACACCTTC
17	-	few	TRBV9	TRBJ2-5	CASSARPGTEYQETQYF	TGTGCCAGCAGCGCGAGGCCCGGGACGGAGTACCAAGAGACCCAGTACTTC
16	-	many	TRBV7-2	TRBJ2-3	CASSLGTRTSTDTQYF	TGTGCCAGCAGCTTAGGTACCAGGACTAGCACAGATACGCAGTATTTT
14	-	few	TRBV7-9	TRBJ2-1	CASSLGGRYNEQFF	TGTGCCAGCAGCTTAGGGGGACGGTACAATGAGCAGTTCTTC